Given below is one T cell receptor (beta chain) in context. This clone was counted between two and nine times. This clone's antigen is unknown. There are no base qualities to consult, and no much larger clone falls within one base. The data derive from a study of cytomegalovirus exposure and HLA in healthy donors (TCRdb year 2017). Turning to the overall study: In an earlier analysis of about 560 of the donors, approximately 260 Gb of sequence data and 100 million or so unique TCR beta sequences from about 180 million T cells were reported. Around 330 gigabases of sequencing data and 70 million to 95 million unique TCR sequences made up an early release that covered roughly 670 HLA-typed donors. Of the 300 to 450 genotyped donors, roughly 80% fell in the genetic ancestry cluster associated with self-reported Caucasian donors. The study aimed to test whether cataloging public T cell receptors could reveal signatures of past pathogen exposure. The T cell repertoires of 700 or so subjects were profiled by immunosequencing and related to cytomegalovirus serostatus. A separate validation cohort of more than 100 different subjects was used in addition to the approximately 700-subject first cohort. To predict cytomegalovirus infection status, the study combined high-throughput TCR immunosequencing, statistical association of individual TCRs with disease status, and machine learning. In a later analysis, previously published TCR beta repertoires from 666 donors were re-analyzed and high-resolution HLA genotyping was added so that TCR occurrence patterns could be studied. Rather than using new phenotypic data, the later analysis identified candidate immune exposures from TCR beta sequences and from how often those sequences occurred across donors. An earlier analysis of a few hundred of the donors applied high-throughput TCR beta sequencing to assess whether each TCR beta V gene segment acted as functional or pseudogenic. Donor age, sex, ethnicity and CMV serostatus were collected together with the repertoire data. Genome-wide SNP genotypes for about three fifths of the roughly 700 donors were used in a later genetic analysis, which treated that subset as a discovery cohort. All discovery cohort repertoires had been generated on a single sequencing platform. Class I and class II HLA loci were covered by the typing at four-digit resolution. The number of typed donors differed by locus: about 620-640 for A, B, C, DRB1 and DQB1; some 540 for DQA1; roughly 600 for DPA1; and roughly 490 for DPB1. About five DR-DQ haplotypes were handled as single units for association and clustering, since linkage in the cohort was strong. Across approximately 420 genotyped donors of the cohort, an average of about 240,000 unique TCR beta nucleotide sequences per donor were sequenced, and 15% to 20% of those sequences were non-productive.

Receptors were amplified or captured by the immunoSEQ multiplex PCR assay. For the multiplex PCR, a mixture combining 60 forward primers for TCR Vbeta segments and 13 reverse primers for TCR Jbeta segments was used. The CDR3 region of rearranged TCR beta genes was amplified from genomic DNA by a multiplex PCR assay. The amplified TCR beta libraries were sequenced on the Illumina HiSeq System as 87-base-pair reads. In the authors' own workflow: A later analysis tallied tens of millions of unique TCR beta chains across the approximately 670 repertoires, and roughly 11 million of those chains were shared by two or more donors. Raw reads were error-corrected and collapsed into unique sequences by a nearest-neighbor algorithm in which closely related sequences were merged to remove PCR and sequencing errors. Alignment of CDR3 sequences to IMGT reference sequences was used to assign V, D and J gene segments. For a sequence to be retained, a match of at least six nucleotides was required to both a V gene segment and a J gene segment. A rearrangement counted as productive if the CDR3 had no stop codons and remained in frame with V and J, and every other rearrangement counted as non-productive. CDR3 was defined according to IMGT convention as the region running from the second conserved V-encoded cysteine to the conserved J-encoded phenylalanine. In an earlier analysis of more than 550 of the donors, sequences lacking an unambiguous match to a single V gene segment were excluded. An earlier analysis of fewer than 650 of the donors classified V segments as functional when productive rearrangements were above 56.7% and as segregating when the standard deviation between donors was above 5%. To diagnose cytomegalovirus status from the catalog of TCR beta chain sequences, a statistical classification framework was built. In a later analysis, TCR nucleotide sequences were compared against IMGT/GENE-DB human TR gene sequences so that V and J genes could be assigned. A later analysis assigned CDR3 sequences and most-parsimonious VDJ recombination scenarios with the TCRdist pipeline. In a later analysis, each TCR beta chain was defined by its CDR3 amino acid sequence together with its V-gene family, and reads lacking a unique V-gene family were excluded. A later analysis removed 592 highly shared, low-generation-probability nucleotide sequences to deal with suspected cross-contamination and a sequencing artifact. For each public chain, a later analysis derived a clonal expansion index from normalized ranks of inferred template counts within each repertoire. Generation probabilities in a later analysis came from a VDJ recombination model fitted to out-of-frame rearrangements, and those results were checked against IGoR. In a later analysis, hypergeometric tests were used to score TCR-TCR, TCR-HLA and TCR-CMV co-occurrence, with a repertoire-size bias correction applied to TCR pairs. To estimate false discovery rates, a later analysis permuted the HLA or CMV assignments 20 times. In a later analysis, co-occurring TCRs were grouped using DBSCAN, and TCRdist sequence similarity was added for clustering within HLA-allele-positive subsets. Repertoires with fewer than 30,000 or more than 120,000 public chains were left out of co-occurrence clustering, as were about 5 repertoires with anomalous nucleotide sharing. The source is immuneACCESS, and TCRdb retained only in-frame sequences with V and J called. Part of the clones is not carried over; for the studies checked, unresolved V genes explain less than half of this, and the remainder is unexplained. That table furnishes V, J and clone size, whereas the DNA furnished D and trimming. This sample has around 64,000 clones in its table, and around 76% of those were observed once. The ten biggest clones cover over 20% of the sample.

What the authors observed across the whole study: Sequencing depth was assumed to be roughly uniform across donors in the presence/absence analyses, though that assumption may not hold. A later analysis found that most CMV-associated TCR beta chains appeared HLA-restricted, with HLA associations seemingly driven largely by CMV exposure. Specific HLA alleles were associated with roughly 16,000 TCR beta sequences at a false discovery rate of 0.05 in a later analysis. Because HLA typing was unavailable for some donors at each locus, only the typed subset was used in association tests. A total of 150 to 200 TCR beta chains were listed by the study as associated with cytomegalovirus. The sequencing pipeline was judged likely to have produced a cluster of highly shared sequence variants as a technical artifact. The authors suggested that the approach could potentially be extended to other disease states and immunological phenotypes. For the cohort, immune exposure information was limited to CMV serostatus. An earlier analysis of 587 of the donors showed that most TCR beta V segments appeared in productive rearrangements either about 90% or about 30% of the time, which broadly matched IMGT annotations. A later analysis found that TCR association rates varied across HLA loci, with DRB1 alleles showing the most associated TCRs and HLA-C alleles the fewest. Assigning TCR associations to individual alleles was difficult when HLA alleles, especially DR and DQ, strongly co-occurred. The classifier was reported to diagnose cytomegalovirus status with high specificity and sensitivity in both the original and validation cohorts. Several of the top co-occurrence clusters appeared to be linked to parvovirus B19, influenza, CMV and Epstein-Barr virus, according to a later analysis. A further reported finding was that TCR beta sequences accurately predicted the HLA-A and HLA-B alleles for most subjects in the first cohort. Because counts were too low, about 15 rarely observed V segments, including chromosome 9 orphons, were left out of the earlier analysis of 587 of the donors. V-gene and J-gene trimming of TCR beta chains was associated with a missense DCLRE1C variant in a later genetic analysis, and the association was replicated in an independent cohort. According to a later genetic analysis, donors in an Asian-associated ancestry cluster had fewer N-insertions in productive TCRs than the approximately 610-donor mean. In vitro tests confirmed that three of the cytomegalovirus-associated TCR beta chains recognize cytomegalovirus antigens. Some IMGT-functional V segments, including TRBV6-2 and TRBV6-3, could not be told apart with the 87-base-pair reads, so those segments were excluded. This cohort had only TCR beta chains sequenced, and the lack of alpha or paired-chain data limited which features could be detected. Linkage disequilibrium might explain the correlated functional status among segregating V segments, but an unknown experimental factor could not be ruled out. Compared with equally common non-associated chains, HLA-associated TCR beta chains in a later analysis were more clonally expanded and had lower generation probabilities. Most TCR sequences were seen in very few donors, while some public TCRs were found in many individuals.

V was cut back by 6 bases and J by 9 bases, leaving a gap of 17 bases between them. The CDR3 spans 13 residues, from the cysteine through the phenylalanine. Only the CDR3 part of the read is kept: 39 bases, read in frame from the first base. CDR1 and CDR2, looked up from the germline V gene, are MDHEN and SYDVKM. The cohort was made up of about 670 healthy bone marrow donors. At the time of sampling, all cohort members were nominally healthy, though unrecorded immune exposures were likely present. The donor tested CMV seropositive, placing the donor among the roughly 300 seropositive members of the cohort. A peripheral blood sample was provided by each donor, and peripheral blood mononuclear cells were used for TCR beta sequencing. The Qiagen DNeasy Blood Extraction Kit was used to extract genomic DNA from the blood cell samples.

The clonotype was recovered from a woman in her twenties or thirties in good health and CMV-seropositive. This chain joins TRBV28 to TRBJ1-2; the D gene is possibly TRBD1, with 5 bases matching. The material sequenced was PBMCs. The DNA sequence is TGTGCCAGCAGGTCCGGGGGGGTCGGGAGCTACACCTTC. Its amino acids are CASRSGGVGSYTF.